This passage covers 8 T cell receptor beta chains from one sample sequenced in a study of control samples from healthy donors and cancer patients. The method was immunoSEQ multiplex PCR; TCRdb's version includes in-frame clones alone and lacks a portion of them. The table includes 130,000 or so clones, more than 70% detected once. Sequenced: blood. These TCRs come from a man between 50 and 59 years old in good health.

V and J are TRBV5-1 and TRBJ2-3, with TRBD2 identical over 9 bases. V shed 0 bases and J 5 bases; nucleotides not matched to a gene: 4. Germline assignment: CDR1 SGHRS and CDR2 YFSETQ. The CDR3 totals 15 residues. The CDR3 DNA sequence: TGCGCCAGCAGCTTGGCTAGCGGGGCGGGAGATACGCAGTATTTT. Protein product: CASSLASGAGDTQYF.

The chain employs TRBV7-8 and TRBJ1-2, with 8 bases lining up with TRBD1. V lost 0 bases, J lost 5 bases, and 17 bases stayed unmatched. Germline V CDR1 and CDR2: SGHVS, FQNEAQ. The CDR3 runs to 19 residues. The CDR3 is CASSLARRLISGQDYGYTF. CDR3 sequence (DNA): TGTGCCAGCAGCTTAGCCCGCCGGCTTATATCGGGACAGGATTATGGCTACACCTTC.

This chain connects TRBV7-2 to TRBJ1-2; TRBD1 matches 8 bases. The germline CDR1 and CDR2 sequences are SGHTA and FQGNSA. The V segment lost 4 bases and the J segment 0 bases; nucleotides outside the gene matches: 7. This CDR3 is built from 16 residues. CDR3 sequence reads: CASSSQGASSNYGYTF. CDR3 coding DNA: TGTGCCAGCAGCTCGCAGGGGGCCAGTTCTAACTATGGCTACACCTTC.

This chain joins TRBV19 and TRBJ1-1; 8 nucleotides match TRBD1. This CDR3 contains 16 residues. Germline loops: CDR1 LNHDA, CDR2 SQIVND (reference sequence). J was trimmed by 1 base and V by 6 bases; bases with no gene match: 10. The CDR3 coding sequence is TGTGCCAGTAGCAGCGGCAGGGGGCAGTGGAACACTGAAGCTTTCTTT. This encodes CASSSGRGQWNTEAFF. Using reference TRBV19 and TRBJ1-1 for the parts outside the CDR3, the full variable domain is DGGITQSPKYLFRKEGQNVTLSCEQNLNHDAMYWYRQDPGQGLRLIYYSQIVNDFQKGDIAEGYSVSREKKESFPLTVTSAQKNPTAFYLCASSSGRGQWNTEAFFGQGTRLTVV.

Of note for this clone: The junction does not match germline at one end; this may be a read error. The chain recombines TRBV24-1 with TRBJ1-1; D is ambiguous. Germline-derived CDR1 and CDR2 are KGHDR and SFDVKD. CDR3 length: 13 amino acids. CDR3 nucleotides: TGTGCCACCAGTGACTCACCCCCGCAGGCTTTACACTTT. Residues: CATSDSPPQALHF.

This chain connects TRBV3-1 (or the pseudogene TRBV3-2) to TRBJ1-2, with D maybe TRBD1 (5 bases). Germline V gene data show CDR1 as LGHDT and CDR2 as YNNKEL (reference sequence). The CDR3 consists of 16 residues. Trimming removed 0 bases from V and 4 bases from J, with 15 bases in between. The CDR3, as DNA: TGTGCCAGCAGCCAAGAGGCAGGGAAGACTTCCTATGGCTACACCTTC. Translated: CASSQEAGKTSYGYTF.

The V call is TRBV5-1, the J call TRBJ1-2, with D possibly being TRBD1 (5 bases). Germline CDR1 SGHRS, CDR2 YFSETQ. The CDR3 runs 16 residues. Trimming took 4 bases from V and 5 from J, leaving 21 bases between them. This CDR3 reads CASSRGDSNPWYGYTF. The CDR3 DNA reads TGCGCCAGCAGCCGGGGTGACAGCAACCCTTGGTATGGCTACACCTTC.

This clone was seen a single time. This sequence joins TRBV28 and TRBJ2-1; D is unclear. There are 16 residues in the CDR3. CDR1 is MDHEN and CDR2 is SYDVKM in the germline V gene. V dropped 4 bases and J dropped 4 bases, with 17 bases sitting between them. CDR3 amino acids: CASSWAGPSQYNEQFF. CDR3 nucleotide sequence: TGTGCCAGCAGTTGGGCCGGGCCCAGTCAATACAATGAGCAGTTCTTC. Filled out from reference TRBV28 and TRBJ2-1, the complete variable domain reads DVKVTQSSRYLVKRTGEKVFLECVQDMDHENMFWYRQDPGLGLRLIYFSYDVKMKEKGDIPEGYSVSREKKERFSLILESASTNQTSMYLCASSWAGPSQYNEQFFGPGTRLTVL.